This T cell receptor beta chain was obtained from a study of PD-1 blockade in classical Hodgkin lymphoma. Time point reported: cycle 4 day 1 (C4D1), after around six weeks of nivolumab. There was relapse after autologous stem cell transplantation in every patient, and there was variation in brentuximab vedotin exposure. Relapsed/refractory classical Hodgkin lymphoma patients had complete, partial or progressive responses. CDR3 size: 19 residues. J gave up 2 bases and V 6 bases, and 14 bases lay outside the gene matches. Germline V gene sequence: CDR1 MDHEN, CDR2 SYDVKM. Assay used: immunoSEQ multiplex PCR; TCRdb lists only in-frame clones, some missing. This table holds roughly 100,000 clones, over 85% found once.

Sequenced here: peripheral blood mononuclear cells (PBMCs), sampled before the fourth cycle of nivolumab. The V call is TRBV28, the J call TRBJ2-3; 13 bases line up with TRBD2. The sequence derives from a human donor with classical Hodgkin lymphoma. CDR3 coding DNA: TGTGCCAGCAGCCGACGACGACTAGCGGGAGGTCGCACCACAGATACGCAGTATTTT. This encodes CASSRRRLAGGRTTDTQYF.